This TCR beta chain came from a study of cytomegalovirus exposure and HLA in healthy donors. In the study overall: In terms of ancestry, the Caucasian-associated cluster contained 75% to 85% of the roughly 400 genotyped donors.

Trimming removed 6 bases at V and 5 bases at J, with 22 bases between. CDR3 length: 16 amino acids. Looked up from germline, CDR1 is MNHEY and CDR2 is SMNVEV (reference sequence). Notes on this clone: The antigen remains undetermined.

Whole-study findings and limits: According to a later analysis, most TCR beta chains associated with CMV appeared HLA-restricted.

Both 60 Vbeta primers and 13 Jbeta primers went into the PCR. The assay was immunoSEQ multiplex PCR, and TCRdb's table has in-frame clones only and misses some. The sample yields 95,000 to 100,000 clones, about 80% seen once. The sequence was obtained from a man in his forties in good health and CMV-seronegative. J is TRBJ1-2 and V is TRBV27; tentative D call: TRBD1 (5 bases). Sample: PBMCs. CDR3 sequence (DNA): TGTGCCAGCAGGACCGTAACCGCGGGGGGTTCTTATGGCTACACCTTC. As protein: CASRTVTAGGSYGYTF.